This TCR beta chain stems from a study of blood T cell repertoires in COVID-19. The authors' processing: Researchers report that nucleated cell counts were estimated from reference gene primer amplification. Sequencing used immunoSEQ multiplex PCR; TCRdb keeps in-frame clones, though not all of them. Clonal size and the V and J genes are those of that table, whereas D and trimming came from the DNA. The table has 70,000 or so clones, 65% to 85% seen once. V gave up 4 bases and J gave up 7 bases, with 16 bases separating them. Germline V gene lookup returns CDR1 MDHEN and CDR2 SYDVKM. The CDR3 spans 14 residues.

This receptor was identified in a man aged 50-60 years with COVID-19, enrolled during active disease. The chain joins TRBV28 to TRBJ1-1; no definite D call. Sequences were obtained from peripheral blood. CDR3 residues: CASSSPGSRYEAFF. The CDR3 DNA is TGTGCCAGCAGTTCCCCCGGGTCCCGGTATGAAGCTTTCTTT.